This record covers a single TCR beta chain. Its antigen is unknown. Healthy bone marrow donors supplied every sample. Germline V gene data show CDR1 as SGHVS and CDR2 as FNYEAQ. The CDR3 spans 15 residues. After removal of 0 bases from V and 3 bases from J, the junction contained 3 bases not matched to a gene. The source of the sample is a study of cytomegalovirus exposure and HLA in healthy donors. Whole-study results and caveats: What was likely a sequencing artifact was a cluster of highly shared sequence variants.

PCR primers comprised 60 Vbeta and 13 Jbeta primers. Profiling relied on immunoSEQ multiplex PCR, and the TCRdb table lists in-frame clones only, not all of them. This sample yields 120,000 to 150,000 clones, of which roughly 80% are seen a single time; 1.2% belongs to the top ten. The sequenced material came from PBMCs. V usage is TRBV7-6 and J usage is TRBJ2-3; 7 bases are shared with TRBD2. This receptor was identified in a female donor in good health and CMV-seronegative. Here the CDR3 DNA reads TGTGCCAGCAGCTTAGCTTACGGGGGGACAGATACGCAGTATTTT. As protein: CASSLAYGGTDTQYF.